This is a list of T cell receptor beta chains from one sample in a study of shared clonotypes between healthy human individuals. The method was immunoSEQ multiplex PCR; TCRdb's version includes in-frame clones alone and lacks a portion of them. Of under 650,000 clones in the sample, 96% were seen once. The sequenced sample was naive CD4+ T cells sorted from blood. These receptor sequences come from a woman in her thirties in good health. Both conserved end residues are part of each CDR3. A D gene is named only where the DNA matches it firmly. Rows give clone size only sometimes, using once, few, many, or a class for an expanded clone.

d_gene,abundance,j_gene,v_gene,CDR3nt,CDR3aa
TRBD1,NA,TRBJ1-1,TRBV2,TGTGCCAGCGGTAACAGGGGGCGCGCCCTCAACACTGAAGCTTTCTTT,CASGNRGRALNTEAFF
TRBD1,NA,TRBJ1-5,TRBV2,TGTGCCAGCAGTGTACAGGGGTCAAATCAGCCCCAGCATTTT,CASSVQGSNQPQHF
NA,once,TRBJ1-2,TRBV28,TGTGCCAGCAGTTTATCGGGGAATTCCTACACCTTC,CASSLSGNSYTF
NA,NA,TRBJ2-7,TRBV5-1,TGCGCCAGCAGCTTACTTCAGGGGGGTGGCTACGAGCAGTACTTC,CASSLLQGGGYEQYF
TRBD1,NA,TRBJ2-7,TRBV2,TGTGCCAGCAGTCGCACCGGGACAGGGGACTACGAGCAGTACTTC,CASSRTGTGDYEQYF
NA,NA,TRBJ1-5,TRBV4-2,TGTGCCAGCAGCCAAGAGGGAGGGCGAAAGTATCAGCCCCAGCATTTT,CASSQEGGRKYQPQHF
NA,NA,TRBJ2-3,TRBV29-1,TGCAGCGTTGAGATGGCGGTAGATACGCAGTATTTT,CSVEMAVDTQYF
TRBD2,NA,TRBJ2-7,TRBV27,TGTGCCAGCAGGCTCGTTGGGACTAGCTCCTACGAGCAGTACTTC,CASRLVGTSSYEQYF
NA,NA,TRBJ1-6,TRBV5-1,TGCGCCAGCAGCCCGGCCGGGGTTTCACCCCTCCACTTT,CASSPAGVSPLHF
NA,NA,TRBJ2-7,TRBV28,TGTGCCAGCAGTTTGCGGCTTCGCTCCTACGAGCAGTACTTC,CASSLRLRSYEQYF
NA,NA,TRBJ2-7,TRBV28,TGTGCCAGCAGTTTCACCTTCTCCAGCGACTTCTCCTACGAGCAGTACTTC,CASSFTFSSDFSYEQYF
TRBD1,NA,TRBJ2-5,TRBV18,TGTGCCAGCTCACCCCGGACAGCCGGATCAGGGGGTCGAGAGACCCAGTACTTC,CASSPRTAGSGGRETQYF
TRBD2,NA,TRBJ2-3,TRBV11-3,TGTGCCAGCAGCTCGGGGGGGGATTCAATCACAGATACGCAGTATTTT,CASSSGGDSITDTQYF
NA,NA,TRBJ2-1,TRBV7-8,TGTGCCAGCAGCTCAGACCGTGTGAATGAGCAGTTCTTC,CASSSDRVNEQFF
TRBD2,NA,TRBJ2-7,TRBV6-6,TGTGCCAGCCGGACTAGCCTTAACTACGAGCAGTACTTC,CASRTSLNYEQYF